This T cell receptor (beta chain) is drawn from a study of blood T cell repertoires in COVID-19. Overall study context: COVID-19 samples, acute and convalescent, were from the United States, Italy and Spain. The cDNA or gDNA used as material had been derived from T cells, B-cell-depleted T cells, or PBMCs.

As handled by the study authors: Amplification of reference gene primers provided the estimated nucleated cell counts. Measured with immunoSEQ multiplex PCR; TCRdb has only the in-frame clones, and not every one. The V and J calls and clone size are taken from that table; D and trimming were inferred from the DNA. The sample carries roughly 150,000 clones, approximately 87% recorded once. This clone was seen a single time. The CDR3 is 13 residues long. Looked up from germline, CDR1 is DFQATT and CDR2 is SNEGSKA (reference sequence). The V segment lost 3 bases and the J segment 4 bases; nucleotides outside the gene matches: 2. Patients at the Seattle site were enrolled during active infection and followed longitudinally.

This rearrangement joins TRBV20-1 to TRBJ2-3; TRBD2 aligns across 9 bases. Sequencing input: peripheral blood. The receptor was isolated from a woman between 65 and 79 years old with COVID-19, enrolled during active disease. The CDR3 sequence: CSASSGGADTQYF. The CDR3 region has the DNA TGCAGTGCTAGTAGCGGGGGTGCAGATACGCAGTATTTT.